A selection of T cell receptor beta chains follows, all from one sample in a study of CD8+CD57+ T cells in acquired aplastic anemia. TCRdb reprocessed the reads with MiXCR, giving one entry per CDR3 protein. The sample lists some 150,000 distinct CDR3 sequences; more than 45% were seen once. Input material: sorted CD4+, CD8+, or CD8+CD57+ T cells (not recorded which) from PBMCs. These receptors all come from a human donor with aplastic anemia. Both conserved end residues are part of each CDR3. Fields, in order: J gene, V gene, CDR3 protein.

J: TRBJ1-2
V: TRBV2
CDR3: CASTRAYGYTF

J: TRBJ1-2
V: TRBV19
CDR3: CASSNSGGYTF

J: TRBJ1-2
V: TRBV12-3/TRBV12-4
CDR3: CASSLGAAGYTF

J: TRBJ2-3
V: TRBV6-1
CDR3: CASRASGGASTDTQYF

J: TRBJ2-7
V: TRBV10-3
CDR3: CAIRVGQGTYEQYF

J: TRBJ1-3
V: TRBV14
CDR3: CASSQAQGDGNTIYF

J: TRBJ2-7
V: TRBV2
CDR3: CASSALRQYYYEQYF

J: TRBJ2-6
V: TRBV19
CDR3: CASKLAAPGANVLTF

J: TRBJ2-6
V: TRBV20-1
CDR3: CSAHPMGAKSGGANVLTF

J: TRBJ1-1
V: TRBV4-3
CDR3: CASSHSTGRFTEAFF

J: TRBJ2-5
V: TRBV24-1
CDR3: CATSDTRELTQGRETQYF

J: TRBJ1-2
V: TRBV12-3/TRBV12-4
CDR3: CASSRDRSRGYTF

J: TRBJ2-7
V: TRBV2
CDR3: CASRTGLSAYEQYF

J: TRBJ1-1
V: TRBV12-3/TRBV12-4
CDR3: CASSLKIITEAFF

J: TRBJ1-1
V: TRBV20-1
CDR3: CSARGVDTADTEAFF

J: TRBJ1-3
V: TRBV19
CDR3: CASHDSRSGNTIYF

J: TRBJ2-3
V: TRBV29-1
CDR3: CSFGGTGADTQYF

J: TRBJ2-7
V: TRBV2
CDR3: CASSEGDRNYEQYF

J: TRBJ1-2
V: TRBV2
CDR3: CASRADRGLSGYTF

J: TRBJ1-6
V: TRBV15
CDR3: CATSRDRQGGSSPLHF

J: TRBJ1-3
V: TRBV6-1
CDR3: CASSQGTVSGNTIYF

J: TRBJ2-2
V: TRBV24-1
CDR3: CATSRTQTGELFF

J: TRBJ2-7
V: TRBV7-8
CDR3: CASSPDDYEQYF

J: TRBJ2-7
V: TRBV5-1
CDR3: CASSLEPGDRGYEQYF

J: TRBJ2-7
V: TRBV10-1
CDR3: CARRGGSSYEQYF

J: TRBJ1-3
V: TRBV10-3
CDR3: CAISEGGTHSGNTIYF

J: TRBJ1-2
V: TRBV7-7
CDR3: CASSATGGGYTF

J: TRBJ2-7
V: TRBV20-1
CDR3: CSTIRDRGHYEQYF

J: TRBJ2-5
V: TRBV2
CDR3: CASSRLGVFGTQYF

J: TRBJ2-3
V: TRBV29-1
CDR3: CSVRGTGGADTQYF

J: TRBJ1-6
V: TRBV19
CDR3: CASRQGQGLGSPLHF

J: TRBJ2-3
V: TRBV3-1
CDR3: CASSQELVRSDTQYF

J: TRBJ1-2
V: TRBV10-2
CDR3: CASSESSHFNYGYTF

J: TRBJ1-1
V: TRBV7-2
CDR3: CASSNGHVNTEAFF

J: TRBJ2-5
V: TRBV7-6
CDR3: CASSTLETQYF

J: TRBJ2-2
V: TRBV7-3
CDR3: CASSLNNRDRVPGELFF

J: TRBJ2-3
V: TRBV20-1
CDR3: CSASAGATSTDTQYF

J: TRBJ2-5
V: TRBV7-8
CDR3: CASSLGQGGIGKETQYF

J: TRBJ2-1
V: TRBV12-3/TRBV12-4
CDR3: CASRQTQTLGDNEQFF

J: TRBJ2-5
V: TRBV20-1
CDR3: CSARESARETQYF

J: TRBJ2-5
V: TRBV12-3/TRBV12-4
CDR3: CASSFQRLRETQYF